Below, one T cell receptor (beta chain) is given with its context. Its antigen is not known. Libraries were prepared by immunoSEQ multiplex PCR; TCRdb keeps only in-frame clonotypes and omits some of them. The table has about 18,000 clones, around four fifths seen once; the top ten hold 9.1%. This record comes from a study of T cells after posttransplantation cyclophosphamide. Findings of the study overall: Later post-transplant blood repertoires were often dominated by donor CD8+ memory clones. Blood and skin or GI T cell repertoires showed limited TRB overlap. Recipient CMV seropositivity and CMV reactivation strongly tracked TRB clonality.

Looked up from germline, CDR1 is SGHNT and CDR2 is YENEEA. V lost 2 bases, J lost 11 bases, and 21 bases lay in between. This CDR3 has 15 residues. Peripheral blood was collected from the related graft donor on the marrow donation day. The chain is built from TRBV11-3 and TRBJ2-5, with D uncertain. This TCR was recovered from a young man in good health and a related stem cell transplant donor. The sequenced material came from memory CD4+ T cells sorted from blood. The CDR3 DNA follows: TGTGCCAGCAGCTTATCATATTCTGAGAGAGAGGAGCAGTACTTC. This encodes CASSLSYSEREEQYF.